This TCR beta chain is from a study of T cell responses to AZD1222 COVID-19 vaccine. About the research overall: Timing groups of about 4 and about 12 weeks for second doses were pooled.

The study, taken as a whole, reports: Repertoires were obtained solely post-peak T cell response. The donors showed a predominance of white British ancestry and of females, with possible underestimation of clonal diversity.

Some clones are missing from TCRdb's copy, which holds only in-frame ones; the method was immunoSEQ multiplex PCR. The sample has approximately 90,000 clones, less than 90% seen once. As concerns this clone: As yet, its antigen is unknown.

The sample consisted of peripheral blood, taken on day 0 of AZD1222 vaccination. This clonotype was obtained from an adult in good health.

The CDR3 coding sequence is TGTGCCAGCAGTCAGGGACTAGCGGGGGGGGTACCCGGGGAGCTGTTTTTT. Protein product: CASSQGLAGGVPGELFF. The chain uses TRBV6-6 and TRBJ2-2, with 16 bases aligning to TRBD2. This CDR3 contains 17 residues. V was clipped by 5 bases and J by 6 bases; unmatched bases: 6. The germline V gene has CDR1 MNHNY and CDR2 SVGAGI (reference sequence).